This T cell receptor beta chain was sequenced for a study of cytomegalovirus exposure and HLA in healthy donors. Study-wide results and caveats: Researchers catalogued 150 or so TCR beta chains as cytomegalovirus-associated. Sequences of the TCR beta chain were said to predict the HLA-A and HLA-B alleles of most subjects accurately. In a later analysis, donors in an Asian-associated ancestry cluster reportedly had fewer N-insertions in productive TCRs than the cohort mean.

The PCR employed 60 Vbeta primers together with 13 Jbeta primers. The protocol was immunoSEQ multiplex PCR, while the TCRdb copy is restricted to in-frame clones and leaves out a portion. The sample records 150,000 to 200,000 clones, about 80% being singletons. This CDR3 comprises 16 residues. Trimming at V came to 6 bases and at J to 8 bases, leaving 14 bases not matched to a gene. Germline V gene data show CDR1 as SGHTA and CDR2 as FQGNSA. As for this clone: Antigen: not known.

Specimen: PBMCs. This sequence originates from a woman between 45 and 65 years old in good health and CMV-seronegative. The chain combines TRBV7-2 with TRBJ2-1; 9 nucleotides agree with TRBD2. The CDR3 DNA reads TGTGCCAGCAGTCCGATGCTGGCGGGGGGGAATGATGAGCAGTTCTTC. It yields the protein CASSPMLAGGNDEQFF.